This T cell receptor beta chain was obtained from a study of T cell changes during pregnancy in multiple sclerosis. This clone was found once. The germline V and J ends were trimmed by 6 bases and 1 base, with 12 bases remaining between them. There are 14 residues in the CDR3. Per germline, CDR1 MDHEN and CDR2 SYDVKM. Assay: immunoSEQ multiplex PCR; the TCRdb copy retains only in-frame clones and omits some. The sample has more than 55,000 clones; roughly nine tenths are singletons. The receptor's source is a female donor in good health, enrolled as a control in a pregnancy study. The sample consisted of peripheral blood, taken in the third trimester of pregnancy. The chain carries TRBV28 and TRBJ1-2; D call uncertain. CDR3 nucleotides: TGTGCCAGCAGGGGCCCGGGAATTAACTATGGCTACACCTTC. Translated: CASRGPGINYGYTF.